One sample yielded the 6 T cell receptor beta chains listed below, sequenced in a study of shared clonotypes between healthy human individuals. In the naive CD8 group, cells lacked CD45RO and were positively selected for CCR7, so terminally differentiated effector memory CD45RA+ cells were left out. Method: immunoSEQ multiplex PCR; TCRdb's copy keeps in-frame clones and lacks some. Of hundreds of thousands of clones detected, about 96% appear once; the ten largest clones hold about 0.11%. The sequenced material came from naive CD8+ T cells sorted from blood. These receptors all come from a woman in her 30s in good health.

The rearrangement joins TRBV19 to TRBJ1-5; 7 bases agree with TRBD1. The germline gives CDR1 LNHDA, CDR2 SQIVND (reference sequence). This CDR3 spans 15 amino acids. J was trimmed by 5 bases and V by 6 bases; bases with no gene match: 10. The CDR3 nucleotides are TGTGCCAGTAGCAATCGACAGGGCCCCCATCAGCCCCAGCATTTT. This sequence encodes CASSNRQGPHQPQHF.

The CDR3 DNA is TGTGCCAGCAGCTTAGGTCCAGGCGCGAGAGGCACTGAAGCTTTCTTT. This codes for CASSLGPGARGTEAFF. V is TRBV7-9 and J is TRBJ1-1; D gene unclear. The CDR3 runs to 16 residues. V shed 1 base and J shed 4 bases, with 16 bases lying between them. CDR1 and CDR2 (germline): SEHNR, FQNEAQ (reference sequence).

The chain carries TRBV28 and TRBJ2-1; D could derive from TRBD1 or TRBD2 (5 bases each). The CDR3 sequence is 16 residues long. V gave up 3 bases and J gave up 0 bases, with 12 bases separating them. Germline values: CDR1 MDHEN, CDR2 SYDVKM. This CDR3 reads CASSFGATSSYNEQFF. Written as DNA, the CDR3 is TGTGCCAGCAGTTTCGGGGCTACCAGCTCCTACAATGAGCAGTTCTTC.

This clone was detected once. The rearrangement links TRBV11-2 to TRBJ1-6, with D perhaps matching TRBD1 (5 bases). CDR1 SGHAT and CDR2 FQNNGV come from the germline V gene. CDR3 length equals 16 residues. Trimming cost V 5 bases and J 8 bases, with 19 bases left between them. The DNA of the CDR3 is TGTGCCAGCAGCACCCCTCGGGGCAGGGTATATTCACCCCTCCACTTT. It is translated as CASSTPRGRVYSPLHF.

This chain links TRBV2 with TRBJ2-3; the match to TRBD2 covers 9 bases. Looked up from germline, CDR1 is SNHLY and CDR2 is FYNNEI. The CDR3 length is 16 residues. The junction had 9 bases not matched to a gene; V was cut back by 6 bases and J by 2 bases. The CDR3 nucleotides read TGTGCCAGCAGGGATCCGACTAGCGGACTCACAGATACGCAGTATTTT. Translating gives CASRDPTSGLTDTQYF.

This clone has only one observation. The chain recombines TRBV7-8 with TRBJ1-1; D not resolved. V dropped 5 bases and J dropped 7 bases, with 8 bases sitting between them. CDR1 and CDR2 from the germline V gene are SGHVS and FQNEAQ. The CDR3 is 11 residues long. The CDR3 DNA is TGTGCCAGCAGCGACGGCGTTGAAGCTTTCTTT. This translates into CASSDGVEAFF.